This TCR beta chain was captured in a study of cytomegalovirus exposure and HLA in healthy donors (TCRdb year 2017). Broadly, across the study: An earlier analysis of under 600 of the donors reported 250 to 350 Gb of sequence data and 100 million to 130 million unique TCR beta sequences from some 180 million T cells. Approximately 300 gigabases of sequencing data and roughly 80 million unique TCR sequences made up an early release that covered nearly 650 HLA-typed donors. Of the 300 to 400 genotyped donors, roughly 85% fell in the genetic ancestry cluster associated with self-reported Caucasian donors. The study aimed to test whether signatures of past pathogen exposure could be identified by cataloging public T cell receptors. The T cell repertoires of about 700 subjects were profiled by immunosequencing and related to cytomegalovirus serostatus. Along with the roughly 670-subject first cohort, a separate validation cohort of over a hundred different subjects was used. The study combined high-throughput TCR immunosequencing, statistical association of individual TCRs with disease status, and machine learning to predict cytomegalovirus infection status. In a later analysis, previously published TCR beta repertoires from 666 donors were re-analyzed and high-resolution HLA genotyping was added so that TCR occurrence patterns could be studied. The later analysis used no new phenotypic data to find candidate immune exposures, relying instead on TCR beta sequences and their occurrence across donors. To decide whether each TCR beta V gene segment behaved as functional or pseudogenic, an earlier analysis of 587 of the donors relied on high-throughput TCR beta sequencing. Alongside the repertoire data, information on donor age, sex, ethnicity and CMV serostatus was compiled. In a later genetic analysis, genome-wide SNP genotypes for about 55% of the 666 donors were used, and that subset was treated as a discovery cohort. All discovery cohort repertoires had been generated on a single sequencing platform. HLA typing covered class I and class II loci at four-digit resolution. Typing coverage differed by locus: A, B, C, DRB1 and DQB1 were typed in about 629-640 donors, DQA1 in approximately 520, DPA1 in approximately 610, and DPB1 in approximately 450. A handful of DR-DQ haplotypes were handled as single units for association and clustering because linkage in the cohort was strong. Among almost 400 genotyped donors of the cohort, an average of approximately 240,000 unique TCR beta nucleotide sequences were sequenced per donor, roughly 18% of them non-productive.

The study at large found these results: A further reported finding was that TCR beta sequences accurately predicted the HLA-A and HLA-B alleles for most subjects in the first cohort. Across donors, most TCR sequences were observed very rarely, whereas some public TCRs were present in many individuals. When HLA alleles, especially DR and DQ, strongly co-occurred, attributing TCR associations to individual alleles was difficult. A later analysis found that most CMV-associated TCR beta chains appeared HLA-restricted, with HLA associations seemingly driven largely by CMV exposure. For the cohort, immune exposure information was limited to CMV serostatus. In a later analysis, the rate of TCR association differed among HLA loci, with DRB1 alleles having the most associated TCRs and HLA-C alleles having the fewest. A later genetic analysis associated a missense DCLRE1C variant with V-gene and J-gene trimming of TCR beta chains, and an independent cohort replicated the association. Because some donors lacked HLA typing at each locus, the association tests relied only on the typed subset. Some IMGT-functional V segments, including TRBV6-2 and TRBV6-3, could not be distinguished by the 87-base-pair reads and were therefore excluded. A group of highly shared sequence variants was considered likely to be a technical artifact of the sequencing pipeline. An earlier analysis of 587 of the donors showed that most TCR beta V segments appeared in productive rearrangements either about 87% or about 30% of the time, which broadly matched IMGT annotations. Several of the top co-occurrence clusters appeared to be linked to parvovirus B19, influenza, CMV and Epstein-Barr virus, according to a later analysis. A later analysis found that HLA-associated TCR beta chains were more clonally expanded and had lower generation probabilities than equally common non-associated chains. Only TCR beta chains were sequenced in this cohort, and the absence of alpha or paired-chain data limited detectable features. Cytomegalovirus status was reported to be diagnosed by the classifier with high specificity and sensitivity in both the original and validation cohorts. The study gave a list of about 160 TCR beta chains associated with cytomegalovirus. Correlated functional status among segregating V segments might reflect linkage disequilibrium, but an unknown experimental factor could not be ruled out. Three of the identified cytomegalovirus-associated TCR beta chains were confirmed in vitro to be specific for cytomegalovirus antigens. Because counts were too low, some 16 rarely observed V segments, including chromosome 9 orphons, were excluded from the earlier analysis of some 590 of the donors. In a later genetic analysis, fewer N-insertions in productive TCRs were reported among donors in an Asian-associated ancestry cluster than the roughly 670-donor mean. It was suggested by the authors that the approach could potentially be generalized to other disease states and immunological phenotypes. In a later analysis, some 18,000 TCR beta sequences were associated with specific HLA alleles at a false discovery rate of 0.05. Presence/absence analyses assumed roughly uniform sequencing depth across donors, an assumption that may not hold.

The cohort consisted of some 670 healthy bone marrow donors. All cohort members were sampled while nominally healthy, although unrecorded immune exposures were likely present. The donor tested CMV seronegative and was one of the 352 seronegative cohort members. A peripheral blood sample was collected from each donor, and TCR beta sequencing was performed on peripheral blood mononuclear cells. The Qiagen DNeasy Blood Extraction Kit was used to extract genomic DNA from the blood cell samples. The library was built by means of the immunoSEQ multiplex PCR assay. The multiplex PCR relied on a mix of 60 forward primers for TCR Vbeta segments and 13 reverse primers for TCR Jbeta segments. A multiplex PCR assay on genomic DNA amplified the CDR3 region of rearranged TCR beta genes. The amplified TCR beta libraries were sequenced on the Illumina HiSeq System as 87-base-pair reads. On the authors' methods: A later analysis counted tens of millions of unique TCR beta chains across the 650 to 700 repertoires, and some 11 million of these chains were shared by at least two donors. Raw reads were error-corrected and collapsed into unique sequences by a nearest-neighbor algorithm in which closely related sequences were merged to remove PCR and sequencing errors. CDR3 sequences were aligned to IMGT reference sequences to assign V, D and J gene segments. For a sequence to be retained, a match of at least six nucleotides was required to both a V gene segment and a J gene segment. A rearrangement was called productive if the CDR3 had no stop codons and remained in frame with V and J, and every other rearrangement was called non-productive. Following IMGT convention, CDR3 was defined as the stretch from the second conserved V-encoded cysteine up to the conserved J-encoded phenylalanine. The earlier analysis of roughly 590 of the donors excluded any sequence lacking an unambiguous match to a single V gene segment. An earlier analysis of 500 to 600 of the donors classified V segments as functional when productive rearrangements were above 56.7% and as segregating when the standard deviation between donors was above 5%. To diagnose cytomegalovirus status from the catalog of TCR beta chain sequences, a statistical classification framework was built. In a later analysis, V and J genes were assigned by comparing TCR nucleotide sequences against IMGT/GENE-DB human TR gene sequences. Using the TCRdist pipeline, a later analysis assigned CDR3 sequences along with most-parsimonious VDJ recombination scenarios. In a later analysis, every TCR beta chain was defined by the combination of its CDR3 amino acid sequence and its V-gene family, and reads without a unique V-gene family were dropped. In a later analysis, approximately 590 highly shared, low-generation-probability nucleotide sequences were removed to address suspected cross-contamination and a sequencing artifact. In a later analysis, a clonal expansion index for each public chain was calculated from normalized within-repertoire ranks of inferred template counts. In a later analysis, generation probabilities were computed with a VDJ recombination model fitted to out-of-frame rearrangements, and the resulting probabilities were checked against IGoR. In a later analysis, TCR-TCR, TCR-HLA and TCR-CMV co-occurrence was scored with hypergeometric tests, and a repertoire-size bias correction was applied to TCR pairs. In a later analysis, false discovery rates were estimated by permuting HLA or CMV assignments 20 times. In a later analysis, co-occurring TCRs were grouped using DBSCAN, with TCRdist sequence similarity added in when clustering inside HLA-allele-positive subsets. Co-occurrence clustering excluded repertoires with fewer than 30,000 or more than 120,000 public chains, plus five with anomalous nucleotide sharing. The source is immuneACCESS, and TCRdb retained only in-frame sequences with V and J called. Part of the clones is not carried over; for the studies checked, unresolved V genes explain less than half of this, and the remainder is unexplained. For V, J and clone size, that table is used; D and trimming come from the DNA. The sample table lists tens of thousands of clones, over 60% of them with a count of one. Jointly, the top ten make up under 1.2% of the sample.

A word on this clone: Its antigen target is currently unknown. No much larger clone is present one base from it, and per-base qualities are unavailable.

From the cysteine through the phenylalanine, the CDR3 covers 13 amino acids. Only the CDR3 part of the read is kept: 39 bases, read in frame from the first base. V sheds 0 bases and J sheds 8 bases, leaving 9 bases between their ends. Looking up the germline V gene yields CDR1 SGHRS and CDR2 YFSETQ. This clonotype originated in a male donor in good health and CMV-seronegative. This receptor chain uses TRBV5-1 and TRBJ1-5; the D gene is perhaps TRBD1, from 5 matching bases. The sequenced sample consisted of PBMCs. The CDR3 protein is CASSLEGAEPQHF. The sequenced DNA is TGCGCCAGCAGCTTGGAAGGGGCCGAGCCCCAGCATTTT.